The clone carrying this TCR beta chain was found a few times. Its antigen is undetermined. The data stem from a study of OX40 agonist ivuxolimab in advanced cancers. CDR1 and CDR2 (germline): SGHRS, YFSETQ. The length of the CDR3 is 13 residues. With V trimmed by 6 bases and J by 3 bases, 5 bases remained unmatched. Anyone with autoimmune disease history or systemic immunosuppression was excluded. Profiling relied on immunoSEQ multiplex PCR, and the TCRdb table lists in-frame clones only, not all of them. Seen here are 65,000 to 75,000 clones, 82% observed once, and the top ten hold 0.42%. Study findings and constraints: Expanded peripheral T-cell antigen specificity went undetermined.

This TCR came from an adult with an advanced solid tumor such as melanoma, head and neck, liver or kidney cancer. The starting material was CD4+ or CD8+ T cells sorted from blood, obtained in a trial of the OX40 agonist ivuxolimab. The chain recombines TRBV5-1 with TRBJ1-2; the match to TRBD1 covers 7 bases. Here the CDR3 reads CASTQGLDYGYTF. The CDR3 region has the DNA TGCGCCAGCACACAGGGGTTGGACTATGGCTACACCTTC.